These T cell receptor beta chains were read from a single sample in a study of blood T cells in healthy people across ages. TCRdb called the 5' RACE reads again in MiXCR, with one record for every CDR3 protein. The data show 950,000 to 1,200,000 distinct CDR3 sequences, around two fifths seen once. Sequencing was done on a sample of blood. The source of these receptors is a man aged 18-30 years in good health. Both conserved end residues are part of each CDR3. A D gene is named only where the DNA matches it firmly. Rows give clone size only sometimes, using once, few, many, or a class for an expanded clone.

D: .; V: TRBV7-2; length: 15; J: TRBJ2-3; size: many; DNA: TGTGCCAGCAGCTTAGTTGCGTCTAGCACAGATACGCAGTATTTT; CDR3: CASSLVASSTDTQYF
D: TRBD1; V: TRBV12-3/TRBV12-4; length: 16; J: TRBJ1-2; size: .; DNA: TGTGCCAGCAGCCCTGGACAGGGGTGGGATTCCGATGGCTACACCTTC; CDR3: CASSPGQGWDSDGYTF
D: TRBD1; V: TRBV6-6; length: 17; J: TRBJ2-1; size: .; DNA: TGTGCCAGCAGTTTCCCCCAGATGGGACAGGGCTACAATGAGCAGTTCTTC; CDR3: CASSFPQMGQGYNEQFF
D: TRBD2; V: TRBV7-9; length: 15; J: TRBJ2-1; size: many; DNA: TGTGCCAGCAGCTCACTAGCGGGGATGAGAAATGAGCAGTTCTTC; CDR3: CASSSLAGMRNEQFF
D: TRBD1; V: TRBV5-1; length: 19; J: TRBJ1-5; size: .; DNA: TGCGCCACGAAGGACCGGGACAGGGGGCTTTGCTATAGCAATCAGCCCCAGCATTTT; CDR3: CATKDRDRGLCYSNQPQHF
D: .; V: TRBV6-2/TRBV6-3; length: 12; J: TRBJ2-3; size: .; DNA: TGTGCCAGCAGCCAACTCCGAGATACGCAGTATTTT; CDR3: CASSQLRDTQYF
D: .; V: TRBV30; length: 15; J: TRBJ1-2; size: .; DNA: TGTGCCTGGGATGGTTCCGGAGGAGGTTACTATGGCTACACCTTC; CDR3: CAWDGSGGGYYGYTF
D: TRBD2; V: TRBV4-2; length: 17; J: TRBJ2-1; size: .; DNA: TGTGCCAGCAGCCAAGTGAATAGCGGGGGGGATTCCTCCGAGCAGTTCTTC; CDR3: CASSQVNSGGDSSEQFF
D: TRBD1; V: TRBV20-1; length: 15; J: TRBJ2-1; size: once; DNA: TGCAGTGCTAGAGATAGGGGGACAGGGGGCAATGAGCAGTTCTTC; CDR3: CSARDRGTGGNEQFF
D: TRBD1; V: TRBV6-2/TRBV6-3; length: 14; J: TRBJ2-1; size: many; DNA: TGTGCCAGCTCCAAGACAGGGGGATTTAGTGAGCAGTTCTTC; CDR3: CASSKTGGFSEQFF